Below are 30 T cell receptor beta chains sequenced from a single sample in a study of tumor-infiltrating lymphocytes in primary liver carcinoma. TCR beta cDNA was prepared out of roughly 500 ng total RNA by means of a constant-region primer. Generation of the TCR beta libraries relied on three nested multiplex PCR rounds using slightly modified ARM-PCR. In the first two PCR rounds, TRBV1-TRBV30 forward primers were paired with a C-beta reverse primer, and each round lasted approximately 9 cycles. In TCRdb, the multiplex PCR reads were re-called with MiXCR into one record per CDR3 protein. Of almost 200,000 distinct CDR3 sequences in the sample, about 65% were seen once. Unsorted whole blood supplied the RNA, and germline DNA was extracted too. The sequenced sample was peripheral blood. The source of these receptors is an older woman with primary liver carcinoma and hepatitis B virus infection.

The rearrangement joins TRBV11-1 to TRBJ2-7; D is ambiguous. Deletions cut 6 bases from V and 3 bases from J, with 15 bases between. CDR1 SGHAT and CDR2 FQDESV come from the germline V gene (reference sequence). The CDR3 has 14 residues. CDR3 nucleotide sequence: TGTGCCAGCAGATGGGGAAAGGCCAACTACGAGCAGTACTTC. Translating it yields CASRWGKANYEQYF.

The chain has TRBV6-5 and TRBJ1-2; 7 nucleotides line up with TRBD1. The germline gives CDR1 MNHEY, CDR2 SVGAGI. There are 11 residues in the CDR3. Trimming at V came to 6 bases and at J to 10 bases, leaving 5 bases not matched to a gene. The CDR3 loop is CASSPDRDYTF. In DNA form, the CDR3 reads TGTGCCAGCAGCCCAGACAGGGACTACACCTTC.

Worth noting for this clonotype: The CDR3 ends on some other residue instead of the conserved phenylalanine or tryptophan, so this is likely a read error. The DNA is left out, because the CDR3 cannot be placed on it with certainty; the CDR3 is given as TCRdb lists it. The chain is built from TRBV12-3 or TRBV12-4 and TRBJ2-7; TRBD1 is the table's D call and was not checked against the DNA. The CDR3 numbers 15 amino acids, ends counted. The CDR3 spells CASSPGVAGRGEQYL.

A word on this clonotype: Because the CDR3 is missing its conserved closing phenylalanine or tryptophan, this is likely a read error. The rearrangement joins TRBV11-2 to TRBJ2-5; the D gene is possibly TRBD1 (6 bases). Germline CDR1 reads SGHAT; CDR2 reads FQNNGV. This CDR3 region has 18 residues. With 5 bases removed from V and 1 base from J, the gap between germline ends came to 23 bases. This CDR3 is CASSPGDPTIRLQETQYL. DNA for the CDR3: TGTGCCAGCAGCCCAGGGGACCCAACAATTCGCCTCCAAGAGACCCAGTACTTA.

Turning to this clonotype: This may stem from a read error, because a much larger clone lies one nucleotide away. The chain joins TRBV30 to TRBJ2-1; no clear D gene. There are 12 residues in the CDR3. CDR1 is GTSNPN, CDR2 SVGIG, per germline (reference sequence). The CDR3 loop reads CVWSRSSNEQFF. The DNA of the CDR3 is TGTGTCTGGAGTCGTTCTAGCAATGAGCAGTTCTTC.

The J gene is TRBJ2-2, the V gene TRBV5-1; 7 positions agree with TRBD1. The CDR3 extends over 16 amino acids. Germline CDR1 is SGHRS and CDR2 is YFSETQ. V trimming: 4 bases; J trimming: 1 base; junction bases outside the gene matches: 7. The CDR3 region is CASSTRQGENTGELFF. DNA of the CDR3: TGCGCCAGCAGCACTCGACAGGGCGAGAACACCGGGGAGCTGTTTTTT.

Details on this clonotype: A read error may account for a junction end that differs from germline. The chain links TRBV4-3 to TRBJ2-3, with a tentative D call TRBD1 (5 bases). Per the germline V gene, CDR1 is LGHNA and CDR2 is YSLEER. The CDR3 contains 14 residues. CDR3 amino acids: CASSQDHGTGTQYF. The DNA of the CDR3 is TGCGCCAGCAGCCAAGATCACGGCACAGGTACGCAGTATTTT.

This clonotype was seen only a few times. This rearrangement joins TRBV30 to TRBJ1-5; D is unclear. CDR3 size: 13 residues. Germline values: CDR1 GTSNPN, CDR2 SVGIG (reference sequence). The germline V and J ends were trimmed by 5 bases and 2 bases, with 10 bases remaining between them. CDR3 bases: TGTGCCTGGGCGACCGTGGGCAATCAGCCCCAGCATTTT. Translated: CAWATVGNQPQHF. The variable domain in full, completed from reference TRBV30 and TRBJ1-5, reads SQTIHQWPATLVQPVGSPLSLECTVEGTSNPNLYWYRQAAGRGLQLLFYSVGIGQISSEVPQNLSASRPQDRQFILSSKKLLLSDSGFYLCAWATVGNQPQHFGDGTRLSIL.

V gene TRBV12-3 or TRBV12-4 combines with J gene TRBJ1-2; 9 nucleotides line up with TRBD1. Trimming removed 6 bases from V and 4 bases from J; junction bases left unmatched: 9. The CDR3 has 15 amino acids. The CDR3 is CASRRTGVMGYGYTF. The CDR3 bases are TGTGCCAGCAGACGGACAGGGGTAATGGGCTATGGCTACACCTTC.

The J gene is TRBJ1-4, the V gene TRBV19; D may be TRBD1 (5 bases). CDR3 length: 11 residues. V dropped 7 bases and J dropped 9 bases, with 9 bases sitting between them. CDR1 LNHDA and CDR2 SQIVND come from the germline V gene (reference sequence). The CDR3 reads CASTQGQKLFF. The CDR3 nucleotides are TGTGCCAGTACCCAGGGACAAAAACTGTTTTTT. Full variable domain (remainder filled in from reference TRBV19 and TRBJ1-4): DGGITQSPKYLFRKEGQNVTLSCEQNLNHDAMYWYRQDPGQGLRLIYYSQIVNDFQKGDIAEGYSVSREKKESFPLTVTSAQKNPTAFYLCASTQGQKLFFGSGTQLSVL.

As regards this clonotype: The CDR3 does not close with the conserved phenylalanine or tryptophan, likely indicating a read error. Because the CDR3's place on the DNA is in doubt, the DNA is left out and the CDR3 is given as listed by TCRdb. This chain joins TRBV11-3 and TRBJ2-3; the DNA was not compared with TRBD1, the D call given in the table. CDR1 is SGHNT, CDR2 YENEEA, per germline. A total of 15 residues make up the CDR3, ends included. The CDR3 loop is CASSLSGCPADTRYL.

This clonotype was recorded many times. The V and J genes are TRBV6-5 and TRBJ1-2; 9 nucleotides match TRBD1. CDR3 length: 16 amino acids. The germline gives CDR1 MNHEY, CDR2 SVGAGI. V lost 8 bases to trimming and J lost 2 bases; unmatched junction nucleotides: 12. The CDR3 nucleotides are TGTGCCAGCCTTCCGGGACAGGGAAGACACAACTATGGCTACACCTTC. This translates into CASLPGQGRHNYGYTF.

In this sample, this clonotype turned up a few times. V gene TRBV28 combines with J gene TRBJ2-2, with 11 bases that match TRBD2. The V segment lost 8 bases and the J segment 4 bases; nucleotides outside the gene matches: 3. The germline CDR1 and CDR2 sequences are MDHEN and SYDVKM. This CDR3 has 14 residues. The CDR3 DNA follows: TGTGCCAGCCAGGGGACTAGCGGCACCGGGGAGCTGTTTTTT. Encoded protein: CASQGTSGTGELFF.

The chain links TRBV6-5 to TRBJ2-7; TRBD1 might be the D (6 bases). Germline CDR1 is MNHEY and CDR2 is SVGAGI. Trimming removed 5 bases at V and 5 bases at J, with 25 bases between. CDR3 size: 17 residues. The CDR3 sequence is CASSHPPGHGFRDEQYF. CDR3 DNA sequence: TGTGCCAGCAGTCACCCCCCGGGACACGGGTTTAGGGACGAGCAGTACTTC.

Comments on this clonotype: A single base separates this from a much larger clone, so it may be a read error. The CDR3 loop is CAISDPGISSMNTEAFF. Here the CDR3 DNA reads TGTGCCATCAGTGACCCCGGGATATCAAGTATGAACACTGAAGCTTTCTTT. The V and J genes are TRBV10-3 and TRBJ1-1, with D hard to call. This CDR3 comprises 17 residues. V was shortened by 3 bases and J by 0 bases, with 17 bases between the two germline ends. CDR1 ENHRY and CDR2 SYGVKD come from the germline V gene.

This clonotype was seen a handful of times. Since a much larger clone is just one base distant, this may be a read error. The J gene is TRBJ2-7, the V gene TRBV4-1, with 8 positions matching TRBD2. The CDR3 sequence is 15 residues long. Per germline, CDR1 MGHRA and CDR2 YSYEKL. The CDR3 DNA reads TGCGCCAACAGCCCCCCCGAGCGGGAGCGCTACGAGCAGTACTTC. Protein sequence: CANSPPERERYEQYF.

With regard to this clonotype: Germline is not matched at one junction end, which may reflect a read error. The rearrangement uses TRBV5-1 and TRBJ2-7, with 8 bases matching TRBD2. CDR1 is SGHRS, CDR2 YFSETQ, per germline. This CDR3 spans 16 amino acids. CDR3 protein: CASSLGTSGQAYEHYF. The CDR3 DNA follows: TGCGCCAGCAGCCTGGGAACTAGCGGCCAAGCGTACGAGCACTACTTC.

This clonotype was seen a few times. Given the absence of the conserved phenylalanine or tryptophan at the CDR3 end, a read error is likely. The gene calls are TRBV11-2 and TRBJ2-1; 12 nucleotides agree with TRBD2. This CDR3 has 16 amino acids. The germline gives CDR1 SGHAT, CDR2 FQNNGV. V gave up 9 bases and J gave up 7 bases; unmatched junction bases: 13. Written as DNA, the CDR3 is TGTGCCAGTAGCCCTTCTAGCGGGAGGGCCGATAATGAGCAGTTCCTC. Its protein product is CASSPSSGRADNEQFL.

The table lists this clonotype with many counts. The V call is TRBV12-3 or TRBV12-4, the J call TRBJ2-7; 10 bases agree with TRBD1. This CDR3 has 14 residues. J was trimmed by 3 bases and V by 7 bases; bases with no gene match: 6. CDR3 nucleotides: TGTGCCAGCACCCTGGGACAGGGGTACTACGAGCAGTACTTC. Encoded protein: CASTLGQGYYEQYF.

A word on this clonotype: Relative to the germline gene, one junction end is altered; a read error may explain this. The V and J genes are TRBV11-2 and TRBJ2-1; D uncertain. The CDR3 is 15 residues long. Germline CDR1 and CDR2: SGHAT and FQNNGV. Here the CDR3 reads CTSSLHRSYYNEQFF. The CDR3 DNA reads TGTACCAGCAGCCTGCATCGGAGCTACTACAATGAGCAGTTCTTC.

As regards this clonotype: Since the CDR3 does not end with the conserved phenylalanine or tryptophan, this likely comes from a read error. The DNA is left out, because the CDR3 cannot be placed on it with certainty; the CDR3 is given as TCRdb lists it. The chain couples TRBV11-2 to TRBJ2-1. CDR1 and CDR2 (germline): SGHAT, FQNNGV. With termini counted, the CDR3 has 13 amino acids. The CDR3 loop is CASSLESASEQLS.

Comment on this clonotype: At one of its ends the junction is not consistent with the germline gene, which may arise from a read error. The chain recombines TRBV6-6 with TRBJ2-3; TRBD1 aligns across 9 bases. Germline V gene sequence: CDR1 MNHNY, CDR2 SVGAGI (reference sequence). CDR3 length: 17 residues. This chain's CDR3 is CASSLRDREEGADAQYF. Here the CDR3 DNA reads TGTGCCAGCAGTTTGCGGGACAGGGAAGAAGGGGCAGATGCGCAGTATTTT.

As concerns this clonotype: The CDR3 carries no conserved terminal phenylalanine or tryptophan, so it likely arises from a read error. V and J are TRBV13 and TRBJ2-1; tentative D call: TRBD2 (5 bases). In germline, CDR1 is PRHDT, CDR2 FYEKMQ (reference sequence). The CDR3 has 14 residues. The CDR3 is CVSSLGGESNEQFL. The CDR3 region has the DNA TGTGTCAGCAGCTTAGGAGGAGAGAGCAATGAGCAGTTCTTA.

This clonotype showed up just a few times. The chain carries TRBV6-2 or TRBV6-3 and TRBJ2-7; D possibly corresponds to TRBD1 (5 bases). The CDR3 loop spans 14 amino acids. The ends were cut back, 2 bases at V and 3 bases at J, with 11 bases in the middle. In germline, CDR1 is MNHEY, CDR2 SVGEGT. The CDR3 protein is CASSYGADVYEQYF. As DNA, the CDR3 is TGTGCCAGCAGTTACGGGGCGGATGTCTACGAGCAGTACTTC.

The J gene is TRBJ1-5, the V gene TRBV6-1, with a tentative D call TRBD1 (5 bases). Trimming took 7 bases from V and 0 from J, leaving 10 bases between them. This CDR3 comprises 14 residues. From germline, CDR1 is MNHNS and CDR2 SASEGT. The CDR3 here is CASIQDLSNQPQHF. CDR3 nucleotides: TGTGCCAGCATACAGGACCTTAGCAATCAGCCCCAGCATTTT.

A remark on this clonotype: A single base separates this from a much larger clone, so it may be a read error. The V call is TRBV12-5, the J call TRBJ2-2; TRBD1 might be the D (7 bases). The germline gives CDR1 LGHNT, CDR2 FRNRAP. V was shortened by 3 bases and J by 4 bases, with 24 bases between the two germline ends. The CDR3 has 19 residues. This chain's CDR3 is CASGLPPIGGTVGTGELFF. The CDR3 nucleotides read TGTGCTAGTGGTTTACCACCCATTGGGGGGACAGTGGGCACCGGGGAGCTGTTTTTT.

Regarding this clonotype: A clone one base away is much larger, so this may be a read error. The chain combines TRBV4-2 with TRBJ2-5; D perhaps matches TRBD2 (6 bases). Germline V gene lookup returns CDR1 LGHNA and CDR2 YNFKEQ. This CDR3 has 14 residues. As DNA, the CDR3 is TGTGCCAGCAGCCAAGGGACTACTTCTTGGACCCATTACTTC. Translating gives CASSQGTTSWTHYF.

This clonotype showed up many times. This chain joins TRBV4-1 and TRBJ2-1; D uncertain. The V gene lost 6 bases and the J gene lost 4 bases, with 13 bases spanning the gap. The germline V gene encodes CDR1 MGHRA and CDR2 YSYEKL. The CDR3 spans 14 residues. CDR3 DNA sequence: TGCGCCAGCAGTCCAACCCTCTTGTACAATGAGCAGTTCTTC. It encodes CASSPTLLYNEQFF.

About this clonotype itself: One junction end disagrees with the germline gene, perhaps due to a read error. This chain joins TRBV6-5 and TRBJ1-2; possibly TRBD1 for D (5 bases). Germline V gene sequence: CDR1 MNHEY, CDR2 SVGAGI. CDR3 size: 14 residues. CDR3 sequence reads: CVSSPDSGGYGYTF. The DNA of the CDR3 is TGTGTCAGCAGCCCCGACAGCGGGGGGTATGGCTACACCTTC.

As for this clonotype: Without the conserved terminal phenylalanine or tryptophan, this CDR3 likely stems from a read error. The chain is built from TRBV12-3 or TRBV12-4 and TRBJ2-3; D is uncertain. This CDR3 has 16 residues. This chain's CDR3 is CVSAPRGLGSTDTQYL. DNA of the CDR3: TGTGTCAGCGCCCCCCGAGGTCTGGGGTCCACAGATACGCAGTATTTG.